This T cell receptor beta chain was identified in a study of shared clonotypes between healthy human individuals. Data came from immunoSEQ multiplex PCR; TCRdb stores just in-frame clones and leaves some out. The sample includes millions of clones, around 94% of them seen just once. This clonotype was obtained from a man aged 18 to 30 in good health. Source material: naive CD4+ T cells sorted from blood. Subset defined: CD45RA+ positively selected.

The CDR3 DNA sequence: TGTGCCAGTAGGAAGGGGGTGGAACTTGGAAACACCATATATTTT. Protein sequence: CASRKGVELGNTIYF. The V call is TRBV19, the J call TRBJ1-3; D may be TRBD1 (6 bases). This CDR3 is built from 15 residues. CDR1 is LNHDA and CDR2 is SQIVND in the germline V gene (reference sequence). The V and J ends lost 6 bases and 3 bases respectively, with 15 bases between them.